This T cell receptor beta chain was sequenced for a study of identical twins. This CDR3 spans 13 amino acids. In germline, CDR1 is SGDLS, CDR2 YYNGEE. The ends were cut back, 9 bases at V and 0 bases at J, with 13 bases in the middle. This clonotype appeared a few times. Each CDR3 protein gets one entry after TCRdb re-called the 5' RACE reads with MiXCR. The repertoire includes 550,000 to 700,000 distinct CDR3 sequences, approximately 10% of them detected once, and roughly 3.2% sits in the top ten. The same data also went into a second study, on yellow fever vaccine responses in identical twins.

The chain has TRBV9 and TRBJ2-7, with TRBD1 as a possible D gene (6 bases). Sequencing input: PBMCs. This receptor was taken from a woman under 30 in good health. The CDR3 DNA follows: TGTGCCACCCCGCAGGGACACTCCTACGAGCAGTACTTC. Translated: CATPQGHSYEQYF. The full variable domain, in which reference TRBV9 and TRBJ2-7 provide the parts outside the CDR3, is DSGVTQTPKHLITATGQRVTLRCSPRSGDLSVYWYQQSLDQGLQFLIQYYNGEERAKGNILERFSAQQFPDLHSELNLSSLELGDSALYFCATPQGHSYEQYFGPGTRLTVT.